The 7 T cell receptor beta chains listed next were all sequenced from one sample in a study of T cell responses to AZD1222 COVID-19 vaccine. Here immunoSEQ multiplex PCR was the method, and the copy in TCRdb shows in-frame clones only, minus some. The table records 170,000 or so clones, 75% to 95% of them present only once. Sequencing was performed on peripheral blood, taken on day 0 of AZD1222 vaccination. The receptors derive from an adult in good health.

The genes are TRBV6-5 and TRBJ1-2; D gene uncertain. The V end was cut by 2 bases, the J end by 6 bases, with 10 bases between. CDR1 is MNHEY and CDR2 is SVGAGI in the germline V gene. The CDR3 consists of 13 residues. CDR3 region: CASSYRPPNGYTF. The CDR3 nucleotides are TGTGCCAGCAGTTACAGGCCCCCCAATGGCTACACCTTC.

The rearrangement links TRBV18 to TRBJ1-6, with no clear D. Germline values: CDR1 KGHSH, CDR2 LQKENI. CDR3 size: 14 residues. Trimming removed 2 bases at V and 8 bases at J, with 10 bases between. In nucleotides, the CDR3 is TGTGCCAGCTCACCAGGGGTAAAAGATTCACCCCTCCACTTT. It yields the protein CASSPGVKDSPLHF.

The chain is built from TRBV28 and TRBJ2-7; 7 bases agree with TRBD1. The CDR3 consists of 14 residues. Germline CDR1 MDHEN, CDR2 SYDVKM. Trimming cost V 6 bases and J 2 bases; bases outside gene matches: 7. The CDR3: CASRPGTAAYEQYF. CDR3 coding DNA: TGTGCCAGCAGACCTGGGACAGCGGCCTACGAGCAGTACTTC.

V usage is TRBV20-1 and J usage is TRBJ1-1, with D perhaps matching TRBD1 (5 bases). The germline gives CDR1 DFQATT, CDR2 SNEGSKA (reference sequence). This CDR3 has 10 residues. V lost 5 bases and J 5 bases, leaving 6 bases between the germline ends. The CDR3: CSAPGTEAFF. The CDR3, as DNA: TGCAGTGCTCCAGGGACTGAAGCTTTCTTT.

This rearrangement joins TRBV27 to TRBJ1-1, with D tentatively TRBD1 (5 bases). The CDR3 length is 12 residues. The V and J ends lost 8 bases and 4 bases respectively, with 11 bases between them. The germline V gene encodes CDR1 MNHEY and CDR2 SMNVEV (reference sequence). The CDR3 sequence: CASRQFGTEAFF. CDR3 bases: TGTGCCAGCCGACAGTTCGGCACTGAAGCTTTCTTT.

The V gene is TRBV28, the J gene TRBJ2-7, with no clear D. The V end lost 3 bases, the J end lost 6 bases, and 9 bases lay between the germline ends. There are 12 residues in the CDR3. The germline CDR1 and CDR2 sequences are MDHEN and SYDVKM. CDR3 sequence (DNA): TGTGCCAGCAGTTTGCAGTGGGGCGAGCAGTACTTC. Its translation is CASSLQWGEQYF. Supplemented by reference TRBV28 and TRBJ2-7, the full variable domain reads DVKVTQSSRYLVKRTGEKVFLECVQDMDHENMFWYRQDPGLGLRLIYFSYDVKMKEKGDIPEGYSVSREKKERFSLILESASTNQTSMYLCASSLQWGEQYFGPGTRLTVT.

CDR3 region: CASSAQTARDTIYF. The CDR3 DNA reads TGTGCCAGCAGCGCCCAGACAGCGCGGGACACCATATATTTT. The chain joins TRBV9 to TRBJ1-3; a possible D gene is TRBD1 (5 bases). Trimming removed 3 bases from V and 8 bases from J, with 15 bases in between. This CDR3 contains 14 residues. Germline CDR1 is SGDLS and CDR2 is YYNGEE.